One sample yielded the 13 T cell receptor beta chains listed below, sequenced in a study of regulatory T cells in long-lasting Graves disease. Arm-PCR of CDR3 regions and iRepertoire HTBI primers were used to build TCR beta libraries. Via MiXCR, TCRdb re-called the multiplex PCR reads, giving one row per CDR3 protein. The sample contains 400,000 to 500,000 distinct CDR3 sequences, around a fifth of which appear only once. Specified time point: persistent/refractory GD, antithyroid drugs over 5 years with positive TRAb. Extracted RNA from PBMCs served as the source of the TCR library. The material was peripheral blood mononuclear cells (PBMCs), obtained when the disease was refractory, from a patient treated with antithyroid drugs. The receptors shown here come from a female donor with Graves disease.

This clonotype has ten or more counts. This rearrangement joins TRBV12-3 or TRBV12-4 to TRBJ1-3; D gene unclear. V was shortened by 3 bases and J by 0 bases, with 9 bases between the two germline ends. The CDR3 is 15 residues long. The CDR3 loop is CASSFRRNSGNTIYF. CDR3 bases: TGTGCCAGCAGTTTTAGACGGAACTCTGGAAACACCATATATTTT.

This clonotype was recorded a few times. This chain uses TRBV20-1 with TRBJ2-5; 11 bases map to TRBD2. Germline trimming cut 1 base from V and 4 bases from J; bases unmatched to any gene: 17. The CDR3 length is 19 residues. Germline-derived CDR1 and CDR2 are DFQATT and SNEGSKA (reference sequence). CDR3 in amino acids: CSARGTGFASGRTGETQYF. The CDR3 DNA follows: TGCAGTGCTAGAGGTACAGGGTTCGCTAGCGGGAGGACCGGAGAGACCCAGTACTTC.

The V call is TRBV2, the J call TRBJ2-7; 8 nucleotides align to TRBD2. Losses at the gene ends were 4 bases for V and 2 bases for J; bases not matched to a gene: 7. Germline CDR1 and CDR2: SNHLY and FYNNEI. This CDR3 has 15 residues. This CDR3 reads CASSAERGPTYEQYF. CDR3 sequence (DNA): TGTGCCAGCAGTGCGGAGCGGGGGCCGACCTACGAGCAGTACTTC.

V is TRBV29-1 and J is TRBJ1-1, with 7 bases lining up with TRBD1. The CDR3 sequence is 15 residues long. Germline lookup yields CDR1 SQVTM and CDR2 ANQGSEA. V was clipped by 5 bases and J by 2 bases; unmatched bases: 11. The CDR3 spells CSVIEGAYLNTEAFF. The CDR3 DNA reads as TGCAGCGTTATCGAGGGGGCCTACCTCAACACTGAAGCTTTCTTT.

There are many counts of this clonotype. The J gene is TRBJ2-5, the V gene TRBV6-9; 7 nucleotides line up with TRBD1. J gave up 0 bases and V 4 bases, and 8 bases lay outside the gene matches. The germline CDR1 and CDR2 sequences are MNHGY and SVAAGI. The CDR3 spans 16 residues. CDR3 sequence reads: CASSSFPDRYQETQYF. As DNA, the CDR3 is TGTGCCAGCAGTTCCTTTCCGGACAGGTACCAAGAGACCCAGTACTTC.

This clonotype was recorded a few times. This chain links TRBV7-6 with TRBJ1-2, with D possibly matching TRBD1 (6 bases). Germline V CDR1 and CDR2: SGHVS, FNYEAQ. V shed 1 base and J shed 8 bases, with 17 bases lying between them. This CDR3 has 15 amino acids. The CDR3 nucleotides are TGTGCCAGCAGCTTAGAGGACAGCCAGGGGACCGGCTACACCTTC. It specifies CASSLEDSQGTGYTF. Filled out from reference TRBV7-6 and TRBJ1-2, the complete variable domain reads GAGVSQSPRYKVTKRGQDVALRCDPISGHVSLYWYRQALGQGPEFLTYFNYEAQQDKSGLPNDRFSAERPEGSISTLTIQRTEQRDSAMYRCASSLEDSQGTGYTFGSGTRLTVV.

This clonotype was counted at least ten times. The chain links TRBV7-2 to TRBJ1-4; TRBD1 aligns across 7 bases. The germline CDR1 and CDR2 sequences are SGHTA and FQGNSA. CDR3 length: 15 residues. Unmatched junction bases numbered 5, after V lost 5 bases and J lost 2 bases. CDR3: CASSLPGQTNEKLFF. CDR3 nucleotide sequence: TGTGCCAGCAGCCTTCCGGGACAGACTAATGAAAAACTGTTTTTT.

This rearrangement joins TRBV5-1 to TRBJ2-1; D is tentatively TRBD1 or TRBD2 (5 bases each). Germline lookup yields CDR1 SGHRS and CDR2 YFSETQ. V was trimmed by 0 bases and J by 11 bases, leaving 9 bases between them. The CDR3 length is 12 residues. CDR3 sequence: CASSLGGTQQFF. The CDR3 DNA is TGCGCCAGCAGCTTGGGAGGGACGCAGCAGTTCTTC.

Many counts were recorded for this clonotype. V gene TRBV12-3 or TRBV12-4 combines with J gene TRBJ1-2; D is ambiguous. The CDR3 totals 16 residues. The ends were cut back, 7 bases at V and 0 bases at J, with 18 bases in the middle. The chain's CDR3 is CASTSPGDGPNYGYTF. The DNA of the CDR3 is TGTGCCAGCACCTCACCTGGGGATGGGCCTAACTATGGCTACACCTTC.

This clonotype was seen repeatedly, ten times or more. The chain links TRBV28 to TRBJ1-1; 7 positions agree with TRBD1. The CDR3 has 19 amino acids. Germline CDR1 reads MDHEN; CDR2 reads SYDVKM. The V segment lost 5 bases and the J segment 0 bases; nucleotides outside the gene matches: 18. The CDR3 DNA follows: TGTGCCAGCAGTAAGAATCCCCGGACAGGACGACACATGAACACTGAAGCTTTCTTT. It yields the protein CASSKNPRTGRHMNTEAFF.

The chain uses TRBV30 and TRBJ2-5; tentatively, D is TRBD2 (6 bases). The CDR3 extends over 13 amino acids. CDR1 and CDR2 (germline): GTSNPN, SVGIG (reference sequence). V lost 4 bases and J 1 base, leaving 10 bases between the germline ends. The DNA for the CDR3 is TGTGCCTGGACGGCGGGGCCCCAAGAGACCCAGTACTTC. Protein sequence: CAWTAGPQETQYF.

As for this clonotype: This may arise from a read error, as a much more abundant clone is one base away. The chain recombines TRBV2 with TRBJ2-4; a possible D gene is TRBD1 (6 bases). Germline values: CDR1 SNHLY, CDR2 FYNNEI. The CDR3 spans 14 residues. CDR3 DNA: TGTGCCAGCAGTGAAGTGGGGGCTGCAAACAATCAGTACTTC. Its protein product is CASSEVGAANNQYF.

This clonotype was seen more than once but under ten times. The chain links TRBV24-1 to TRBJ2-5; tentative D call: TRBD1 (5 bases). CDR3 length: 11 residues. V lost 5 bases and J lost 5, with 5 bases in between. Germline V lookup: CDR1 KGHDR, CDR2 SFDVKD. The CDR3 DNA follows: TGTGCCACCAGTGGGGGCGAGACCCAGTACTTC. It codes for CATSGGETQYF.